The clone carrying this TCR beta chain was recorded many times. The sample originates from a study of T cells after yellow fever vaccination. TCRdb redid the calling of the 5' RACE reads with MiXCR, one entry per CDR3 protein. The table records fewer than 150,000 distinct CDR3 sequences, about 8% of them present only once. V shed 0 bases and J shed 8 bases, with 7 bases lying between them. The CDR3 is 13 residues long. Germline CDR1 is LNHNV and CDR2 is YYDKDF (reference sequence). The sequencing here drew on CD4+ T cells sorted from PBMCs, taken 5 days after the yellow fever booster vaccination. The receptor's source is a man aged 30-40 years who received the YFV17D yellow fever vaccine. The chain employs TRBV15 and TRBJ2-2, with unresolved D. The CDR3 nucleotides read TGTGCCACCAGCAGAGATCTCGGTGGGGAGCTGTTTTTT. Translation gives CATSRDLGGELFF.